A selection of T cell receptor beta chains follows, all from one sample in a study of CD8 T cells in Susac syndrome. In TCRdb, the immunoSEQ multiplex PCR reads were re-called with MiXCR into one record per CDR3 protein. The sample consists of fewer than 350,000 distinct CDR3 sequences, almost 85% of them appearing once. What was sequenced was CD8+ T cells from PBMCs. These receptors were obtained from a human donor with multiple sclerosis. CDR3s include the opening cysteine and the closing phenylalanine or tryptophan. D genes are given only for firm matches. The listing skips clone size in some rows; elsewhere it reads once, few, many or a size class.

D gene | clone size | J gene | V gene | CDR3 protein | CDR3 DNA
TRBD2 | few | TRBJ2-7 | TRBV6-6 | CASSYSDSGSYEQYF | TGTGCCAGCAGTTACTCGGATAGCGGGAGCTACGAGCAGTACTTC
- | few | TRBJ2-3 | TRBV5-4 | CASSLRTGLSGTDTQYF | TGTGCCAGCAGCTTGCGGACGGGATTGAGCGGCACAGATACGCAGTATTTT
- | - | TRBJ1-2 | TRBV4-3 | CASSQDLWELSYGYTF | TGCGCCAGCAGCCAAGATCTCTGGGAGCTCTCCTATGGCTACACCTTC
- | - | TRBJ2-1 | TRBV10-1 | CASSGATRWDEQFF | TGCGCCAGCAGTGGTGCGACCAGGTGGGATGAGCAGTTCTTC
TRBD1 | - | TRBJ2-5 | TRBV11-2 | CASSTGARGSETQYF | TGTGCCAGCAGCACAGGGGCCCGGGGATCGGAGACCCAGTACTTC
TRBD2 | - | TRBJ2-7 | TRBV3-1 | CASSQATSGGYEQYF | TGTGCCAGCAGCCAAGCGACTAGCGGGGGTTACGAGCAGTACTTC
TRBD1 | - | TRBJ2-7 | TRBV4-3 | CASSQNRGSYEQYF | TGCGCCAGCAGCCAAAACAGGGGTAGCTACGAGCAGTACTTC
TRBD2 | few | TRBJ2-5 | TRBV6-5 | CASSTGRLAQETQYF | TGTGCCAGCAGTACCGGTCGACTAGCTCAAGAGACCCAGTACTTC
TRBD2 | once | TRBJ2-1 | TRBV30 | CAWSVAAGGSNEQFF | TGTGCCTGGAGTGTAGCAGCGGGAGGGTCTAATGAGCAGTTCTTC
TRBD2 | - | TRBJ2-1 | TRBV3-1 | CASSQASGDSSYNEQFF | TGTGCCAGCAGCCAAGCTAGCGGGGATAGCTCCTACAATGAGCAGTTCTTC
TRBD1 | - | TRBJ2-7 | TRBV19 | CASSDGQGVPYEQYF | TGTGCCAGTAGCGACGGACAGGGGGTTCCCTACGAGCAGTACTTC
TRBD1 | - | TRBJ2-7 | TRBV13 | CASSLGQGASEQYF | TGTGCCAGCAGCTTGGGACAGGGAGCTTCCGAGCAGTACTTC
TRBD2 | many | TRBJ2-7 | TRBV7-9 | CASSLTSEGEQYF | TGTGCCAGCAGCTTAACTAGCGAGGGCGAGCAGTACTTC
TRBD2 | - | TRBJ2-5 | TRBV11-2 | CASSAREREGSRETQYF | TGTGCCAGCTCGGCTAGGGAGCGGGAGGGCTCGCGGGAGACCCAGTACTTC
- | once | TRBJ2-1 | TRBV28 | CASSNPTPVETDNEQFF | TGTGCCAGCAGTAACCCTACCCCTGTGGAAACAGACAATGAGCAGTTCTTC
- | - | TRBJ2-7 | TRBV6-2/TRBV6-3 | CASSYERHEQYF | TGTGCCAGCAGTTACGAAAGACACGAGCAGTACTTC
TRBD2 | - | TRBJ2-7 | TRBV5-6 | CASSLPSGGNEQYF | TGTGCCAGCAGCTTGCCTAGCGGTGGAAACGAGCAGTACTTC
- | - | TRBJ2-2 | TRBV5-6 | CASTHWAGELFF | TGTGCCAGCACTCATTGGGCGGGGGAGCTGTTTTTT
- | - | TRBJ1-2 | TRBV7-9 | CASSLVGGPGYTF | TGTGCCAGCAGCTTAGTGGGTGGTCCGGGCTACACCTTC
TRBD1 | once | TRBJ1-1 | TRBV5-1 | CASSIRQGAGNTEAFF | TGCGCCAGCAGCATCCGACAGGGGGCCGGGAACACTGAAGCTTTCTTT
- | few | TRBJ1-1 | TRBV4-3 | CASSQDPGMRTEAFF | TGCGCCAGCAGCCAAGATCCTGGGATGAGAACTGAAGCTTTCTTT
- | - | TRBJ2-1 | TRBV7-2 | CASSMAGLNEQFF | TGTGCCAGCAGCATGGCGGGGCTAAATGAGCAGTTCTTC
- | - | TRBJ1-2 | TRBV7-9 | CASSLGGNGGYTF | TGTGCCAGCAGCTTAGGAGGGAACGGGGGCTACACCTTC
- | - | TRBJ1-2 | TRBV20-1 | CSARDWAGETDNYGYTF | TGCAGTGCTAGAGATTGGGCAGGGGAGACGGATAACTATGGCTACACCTTC
- | - | TRBJ2-1 | TRBV29-1 | CSVLIAYEFF | TGCAGCGTACTCATAGCTTACGAGTTCTTC
- | - | TRBJ2-7 | TRBV28 | CASGRDSYEQYF | TGTGCCAGCGGGAGAGATTCCTACGAGCAGTACTTC
- | - | TRBJ1-5 | TRBV6-2/TRBV6-3 | CASSYRSHYHQPQHF | TGTGCCAGCAGTTACCGGTCGCACTACCATCAGCCCCAGCATTTT
TRBD2 | - | TRBJ2-1 | TRBV6-5 | CASSLLREGSYNEQFF | TGTGCCAGCAGTTTGTTACGGGAGGGCTCCTACAATGAGCAGTTCTTC
- | - | TRBJ1-2 | TRBV24-1 | CATSDFSTHGYTF | TGTGCCACCAGTGATTTTTCAACTCATGGCTACACCTTC
- | - | TRBJ1-5 | TRBV5-6 | CASSWGLDKGLNQPQHF | TGTGCCAGCAGCTGGGGACTCGACAAGGGGCTCAATCAGCCCCAGCATTTT
TRBD2 | - | TRBJ2-1 | TRBV9 | CASTPTSGRSYEQFF | TGTGCCAGCACCCCTACTAGCGGGAGGTCCTATGAGCAGTTCTTC
TRBD1 | - | TRBJ2-1 | TRBV4-1 | CASSRTGDGYNEQFF | TGCGCCAGCAGTAGGACAGGGGACGGTTACAATGAGCAGTTCTTC
- | - | TRBJ1-5 | TRBV25-1 | CASSGFYSNQPQHF | TGTGCCAGCAGTGGGTTTTATAGCAATCAGCCCCAGCATTTT
- | - | TRBJ2-3 | TRBV5-1 | CASSPRSPSTDTQYF | TGCGCCAGCAGTCCCCGGTCCCCAAGCACAGATACGCAGTATTTT
- | once | TRBJ2-7 | TRBV7-9 | CASSETRIEQYF | TGTGCCAGCAGCGAGACTAGGATCGAGCAGTACTTC
- | once | TRBJ1-2 | TRBV6-2/TRBV6-3 | CASSSGAGLYTF | TGTGCCAGCAGTTCCGGGGCGGGGCTCTACACCTTC
- | - | TRBJ2-5 | TRBV30 | CAWSGPPKGAETQYF | TGTGCCTGGAGCGGCCCACCGAAGGGAGCAGAGACCCAGTACTTC
TRBD1 | few | TRBJ2-4 | TRBV6-5 | CASSTNRGIAKNIQYF | TGTGCCAGCAGTACTAACAGGGGAATAGCCAAAAACATTCAGTACTTC
TRBD2 | - | TRBJ2-2 | TRBV30 | CAWSVHIGLAGGPRTGELFF | TGTGCCTGGAGTGTACATATCGGGCTAGCGGGAGGGCCACGGACCGGGGAGCTGTTTTTT
- | once | TRBJ1-2 | TRBV4-1 | CASSQDSPGEDGYTF | TGCGCCAGCAGCCAAGATAGCCCTGGCGAGGATGGCTACACCTTC
- | - | TRBJ1-1 | TRBV27 | CASSSRTGNTEAFF | TGTGCCAGCAGTTCCCGGACGGGGAACACTGAAGCTTTCTTT
TRBD1 | once | TRBJ2-7 | TRBV20-1 | CSATGTVSYEQYF | TGCAGTGCTACCGGGACAGTCTCCTACGAGCAGTACTTC
TRBD1 | few | TRBJ2-1 | TRBV7-9 | CASSLPPPTGQGNEQFF | TGTGCCAGCAGCTTACCCCCTCCGACAGGGCAGGGCAATGAGCAGTTCTTC
- | once | TRBJ1-2 | TRBV7-9 | CASSPYGDYGYTF | TGTGCCAGCAGCCCGTACGGCGACTATGGCTACACCTTC
TRBD1 | - | TRBJ2-5 | TRBV25-1 | CASADRGHRETQYF | TGTGCCAGCGCAGACAGGGGGCATCGGGAGACCCAGTACTTC
- | - | TRBJ2-2 | TRBV5-5 | CASSLSGKPYTGELFF | TGTGCCAGCAGCTTGTCAGGGAAGCCTTACACCGGGGAGCTGTTTTTT
- | - | TRBJ2-3 | TRBV6-1 | CASGELADTQYF | TGTGCCAGCGGCGAACTAGCAGATACGCAGTATTTT
- | once | TRBJ2-7 | TRBV29-1 | CSVAGPTSYEQYF | TGCAGCGTTGCCGGGCCGACCTCCTACGAGCAGTACTTC
- | - | TRBJ1-1 | TRBV6-2/TRBV6-3 | CASSYSTGGTEAFF | TGTGCCAGCAGTTACTCGACGGGGGGGACTGAAGCTTTCTTT
TRBD2 | - | TRBJ2-7 | TRBV13 | CASSNSGLEAEQYF | TGTGCCAGCAGCAATTCGGGACTAGAGGCCGAGCAGTACTTC
- | - | TRBJ2-1 | TRBV24-1 | CATSVPGNEQFF | TGTGCCACCAGTGTCCCGGGCAATGAGCAGTTCTTC
- | - | TRBJ2-3 | TRBV11-3 | CASSKSGHTDTQYF | TGTGCCAGCAGCAAGTCCGGGCACACAGATACGCAGTATTTT
TRBD1 | - | TRBJ2-3 | TRBV24-1 | CATGEGQGASGDTQYF | TGTGCCACCGGTGAGGGACAGGGGGCTTCGGGAGATACGCAGTATTTT
TRBD1 | - | TRBJ1-1 | TRBV10-3 | CAISEMTGMGTEAFF | TGTGCCATCAGTGAGATGACAGGGATGGGCACTGAAGCTTTCTTT
- | - | TRBJ1-1 | TRBV30 | CAWSAQGIEAFF | TGTGCCTGGAGTGCCCAGGGGATTGAAGCTTTCTTT